The next 29 T cell receptor beta chains were all read from a single sample in a study of blood T cell repertoires in COVID-19. Clones were sequenced by immunoSEQ multiplex PCR, and TCRdb holds only the in-frame ones, with some missing. The table lists under 150,000 clones, 65% to 90% of them singletons. The sequencing sample was made of peripheral blood. These TCRs come from a woman aged 55-75 years with active or convalescent COVID-19.

This chain links TRBV6-5 with TRBJ2-2; 9 bases align to TRBD2. Germline V gene sequence: CDR1 MNHEY, CDR2 SVGAGI. The trim removed 7 bases at V and 6 bases at J, leaving 6 bases unmatched. The CDR3 contains 14 residues. CDR3 in DNA: TGTGCCAGCAAATGGCGGGGGGGCTCCGGGGAGCTGTTTTTT. Its protein is CASKWRGGSGELFF.

The J gene is TRBJ1-4, the V gene TRBV9; D is uncertain. The CDR3 contains 15 residues. Germline assignment: CDR1 SGDLS and CDR2 YYNGEE. Trimming pared 0 bases from V and 3 bases from J, leaving 9 bases between. The CDR3 reads CASSVGLRANEKLFF. The CDR3 nucleotides read TGTGCCAGCAGCGTAGGACTGAGAGCTAATGAAAAACTGTTTTTT.

The V and J genes are TRBV4-3 and TRBJ2-7; 10 positions match TRBD2. The CDR3 runs 16 residues. With V trimmed by 0 bases and J by 4 bases, 6 bases remained unmatched. Germline-derived CDR1 and CDR2 are LGHNA and YSLEER. The CDR3: CASSQEIAGGFYEQYF. DNA of the CDR3: TGCGCCAGCAGCCAAGAGATAGCGGGAGGATTTTACGAGCAGTACTTC.

The chain joins TRBV14 to TRBJ1-6; no clear D. V was pared by 0 bases and J by 8 bases, with 11 bases between. Germline V gene data show CDR1 as SGHDN and CDR2 as FVKESK. This CDR3 region has 15 residues. This chain's CDR3 is CASSQDKQFYSPLHF. The CDR3 nucleotides read TGTGCCAGCAGCCAAGATAAACAGTTCTATTCACCCCTCCACTTT.

The CDR3 spells CASSIKRQGSNQPQHF. In DNA form, the CDR3 reads TGTGCCAGTAGTATTAAGCGCCAGGGAAGCAATCAGCCCCAGCATTTT. The chain uses TRBV19 and TRBJ1-5; a possible D gene is TRBD1 (5 bases). CDR3 length equals 16 residues. Looked up from germline, CDR1 is LNHDA and CDR2 is SQIVND (reference sequence). Trimming stripped 3 bases from V and 1 base from J, with 13 bases between.

The genes are TRBV5-6 and TRBJ2-3, with 7 bases matching TRBD2. With 3 bases clipped from V and 5 bases from J, the junction kept 0 bases outside the gene matches. The CDR3 contains 12 residues. The V gene's germline CDR1 is SGHDT and CDR2 YYEEEE. Here the CDR3 DNA reads TGTGCCAGCAGCTCGGGAGGAGATACGCAGTATTTT. This encodes CASSSGGDTQYF.

The chain recombines TRBV12-3 or TRBV12-4 with TRBJ1-1; D is perhaps TRBD1 (6 bases). V lost 4 bases and J 11 bases, leaving 17 bases between the germline ends. This CDR3 spans 13 amino acids. This CDR3 reads CASSSGAFAAAFF. The CDR3 DNA follows: TGTGCCAGCAGTTCAGGGGCTTTCGCGGCGGCTTTCTTT.

The V call is TRBV20-1, the J call TRBJ1-2, with unresolved D. Trimming cost V 6 bases and J 2 bases, with 4 bases left between them. CDR3 length equals 10 residues. Per the germline V gene, CDR1 is DFQATT and CDR2 is SNEGSKA (reference sequence). The chain's CDR3 is CSAENYGYTF. The CDR3 bases are TGCAGTGCGGAGAACTATGGCTACACCTTC.

This clone was counted only a few times. The chain carries TRBV19 and TRBJ1-5; no definite D call. The germline V gene encodes CDR1 LNHDA and CDR2 SQIVND (reference sequence). V lost 0 bases to trimming and J lost 3 bases, with 6 bases between them. The CDR3 contains 14 residues. Here the CDR3 DNA reads TGTGCCAGTAGTATAGAAGAGTACAATCAGCCCCAGCATTTT. Protein product: CASSIEEYNQPQHF.

V gene TRBV19 combines with J gene TRBJ1-2; TRBD1 matches at 7 bases. Germline V lookup: CDR1 LNHDA, CDR2 SQIVND (reference sequence). The CDR3 spans 14 residues. V shed 0 bases and J 7 bases; nucleotides not matched to a gene: 5. The CDR3 spells CASSIDWDSTGYTF. The CDR3 DNA reads as TGTGCCAGTAGTATAGATTGGGACAGCACTGGCTACACCTTC.

CDR3 sequence: CASSAGTTGNQPQHF. In nucleotides, the CDR3 is TGTGCCAGCTCAGCCGGGACAACCGGGAATCAGCCCCAGCATTTT. V is TRBV18 and J is TRBJ1-5; D perhaps matches TRBD1 (6 bases). The CDR3 runs to 15 residues. V lost 5 bases and J 4 bases, leaving 15 bases between the germline ends. Germline V CDR1 and CDR2: KGHSH, LQKENI.

The chain links TRBV30 to TRBJ1-6, with 7 bases that match TRBD1. Germline V gives CDR1 GTSNPN, CDR2 SVGIG (reference sequence). V gave up 3 bases and J gave up 8 bases; unmatched junction bases: 1. There are 12 residues in the CDR3. The CDR3 region is CAWSDRDSPLHF. As DNA, the CDR3 is TGTGCCTGGAGCGACAGGGATTCACCCCTCCACTTT.

This sequence joins TRBV3-1 (or the pseudogene TRBV3-2) and TRBJ2-7; the D gene is possibly TRBD2 (6 bases). The germline gives CDR1 LGHDT, CDR2 YNNKEL (reference sequence). V was clipped by 5 bases and J by 0 bases, with 14 bases between them. The CDR3 contains 15 residues. The CDR3 loop reads CASSFGGRSSYEQYF. In DNA form, the CDR3 reads TGTGCCAGCAGCTTCGGGGGAAGAAGCTCCTACGAGCAGTACTTC.

This clone showed up just once. V gene TRBV28 combines with J gene TRBJ1-2, with D maybe TRBD1 (6 bases). V was pared by 4 bases and J by 4 bases, with 16 bases between. Germline V gives CDR1 MDHEN, CDR2 SYDVKM. The CDR3 runs to 15 residues. The CDR3 sequence: CASSSAGGGGYGYTF. CDR3 nucleotides: TGTGCCAGCAGTTCTGCCGGCGGGGGCGGCTATGGCTACACCTTC.

This clone was counted a few times. The chain couples TRBV28 to TRBJ1-2, with D unclear. This CDR3 spans 15 amino acids. CDR1 MDHEN and CDR2 SYDVKM come from the germline V gene. The V end lost 6 bases, the J end lost 5 bases, and 19 bases lay between the germline ends. Here the CDR3 reads CASRPGSTAGYGYTF. The CDR3 nucleotides are TGTGCCAGCAGACCGGGATCCACGGCCGGTTATGGCTACACCTTC.

This clone turned up a few times. The chain employs TRBV28 and TRBJ2-3, with D possibly TRBD2 on 5 matching bases. Germline values: CDR1 MDHEN, CDR2 SYDVKM. The V gene lost 7 bases and the J gene lost 1 base, with 15 bases spanning the gap. The CDR3 is 15 residues long. The CDR3: CASTTSGAGTDTQYF. CDR3 DNA sequence: TGTGCCAGCACCACCAGCGGCGCTGGCACAGATACGCAGTATTTT.

In its sample, this clone was seen once. The chain combines TRBV20-1 with TRBJ2-3, with D possibly matching TRBD1 (6 bases). This CDR3 is 15 amino acids long. V lost 6 bases and J lost 1, with 17 bases in between. Looked up from germline, CDR1 is DFQATT and CDR2 is SNEGSKA (reference sequence). The CDR3 region is CSASTGRGGTDTQYF. CDR3 DNA sequence: TGCAGTGCCAGTACAGGGCGAGGGGGCACAGATACGCAGTATTTT.

The chain uses TRBV10-3 and TRBJ1-1, with TRBD1 matching over 9 bases. The germline gives CDR1 ENHRY, CDR2 SYGVKD. After removal of 6 bases from V and 3 bases from J, the junction contained 2 bases not matched to a gene. CDR3 length: 13 amino acids. The CDR3 reads CAIRTGGDTEAFF. The CDR3 DNA reads as TGTGCCATCAGGACAGGGGGGGACACTGAAGCTTTCTTT.

V gene TRBV29-1 combines with J gene TRBJ1-3; TRBD1 aligns across 8 bases. This CDR3 is built from 14 residues. Germline CDR1 is SQVTM and CDR2 is ANQGSEA. The trim removed 4 bases at V and 0 bases at J, leaving 2 bases unmatched. CDR3 protein: CSVAGGDSGNTIYF. The DNA for the CDR3 is TGCAGCGTTGCAGGGGGCGACTCTGGAAACACCATATATTTT.

The sample holds a few counts of this clone. J is TRBJ1-2 and V is TRBV4-1; 8 positions agree with TRBD1. The ends lost 8 bases at V and 4 bases at J; junction bases unmatched: 9. Germline V gene sequence: CDR1 MGHRA, CDR2 YSYEKL. CDR3 length: 14 residues. In nucleotides, the CDR3 is TGCGCCAGCGGGGGGGGACAGGCTGTCTATGGCTACACCTTC. Translated, it gives CASGGGQAVYGYTF.

The rearrangement joins TRBV2 to TRBJ2-2, with D tentatively TRBD1 (6 bases). Trimming shortened V by 8 bases and J by 2 bases, and 12 bases separated the two germline ends. Germline CDR1 and CDR2: SNHLY and FYNNEI. The CDR3 extends over 14 amino acids. The CDR3 loop is CASQETGNTGELFF. The CDR3 DNA reads TGTGCCAGCCAGGAGACAGGCAACACCGGGGAGCTGTTTTTT.

The chain is built from TRBV28 and TRBJ1-6; TRBD1 aligns across 7 bases. Germline CDR1 and CDR2: MDHEN and SYDVKM. The ends lost 7 bases at V and 8 bases at J; junction bases unmatched: 8. There are 14 residues in the CDR3. CDR3 region: CASTTQGGDSPLHF. The CDR3 DNA reads as TGTGCCAGCACCACCCAGGGGGGTGATTCACCCCTCCACTTT.

The rearrangement links TRBV2 to TRBJ1-1; D perhaps matches TRBD1 (6 bases). The V end was cut by 7 bases, the J end by 11 bases, with 20 bases between. Germline V gene sequence: CDR1 SNHLY, CDR2 FYNNEI. The CDR3 sequence is 13 residues long. The CDR3 region has the DNA TGTGCCAGCAAGGTCCAGGGACAAGATAGGGCTTTCTTT. Its translation: CASKVQGQDRAFF. Full variable domain (remainder filled in from reference TRBV2 and TRBJ1-1): EPEVTQTPSHQVTQMGQEVILRCVPISNHLYFYWYRQILGQKVEFLVSFYNNEISEKSEIFDDQFSVERPDGSNFTLKIRSTKLEDSAMYFCASKVQGQDRAFFGQGTRLTVV.

V and J are TRBV6-5 and TRBJ2-3, with D unresolved. Germline CDR1 is MNHEY and CDR2 is SVGAGI. V lost 7 bases and J lost 2, with 13 bases in between. The CDR3 is 14 amino acids. The CDR3 DNA is TGTGCCAGCACCACCCTAGATATCACAGATACGCAGTATTTT. Translation: CASTTLDITDTQYF.

V and J are TRBV4-2 and TRBJ2-3, with TRBD2 matching over 8 bases. The CDR3 has 16 residues. Germline V CDR1 and CDR2: LGHNA, YNFKEQ. The ends lost 2 bases at V and 2 bases at J; junction bases unmatched: 6. CDR3 bases: TGTGCCAGCAGCCAACCAGCGGGGGCCACCACAGATACGCAGTATTTT. Protein product: CASSQPAGATTDTQYF.

J is TRBJ2-7 and V is TRBV21-1; TRBD2 is the table's D call and was not checked against the DNA. TRBV21-1 is reported as a pseudogene. There are 16 residues in the CDR3. For the CDR3, the DNA is TGTGCCAGCAGCAAAGAGTGGACCGCCCGAGGGAACGAGCAGTACTTC. Translation gives CASSKEWTARGNEQYF.

The chain joins TRBV4-1 to TRBJ2-1; 11 bases match TRBD2. V lost 1 base and J lost 5; bases outside the gene matches: 4. Germline V CDR1 and CDR2: MGHRA, YSYEKL. This CDR3 has 16 amino acids. The CDR3: CASSQGTSGGHNEQFF. In nucleotides, the CDR3 is TGCGCCAGCAGCCAAGGTACTAGCGGGGGCCACAATGAGCAGTTCTTC.

The chain joins TRBV2 to TRBJ1-6, with D unclear. V gave up 4 bases and J gave up 0 bases, with 7 bases separating them. Germline V lookup: CDR1 SNHLY, CDR2 FYNNEI. This CDR3 comprises 15 residues. The CDR3 is CASSVASSYNSPLHF. The CDR3 DNA reads TGTGCCAGCAGTGTTGCGAGCTCCTATAATTCACCCCTCCACTTT.

The chain combines TRBV5-1 with TRBJ2-2; tentative D call: TRBD1 (5 bases). Deletions cut 2 bases from V and 3 bases from J, with 17 bases between. Per germline, CDR1 SGHRS and CDR2 YFSETQ. The CDR3 sequence is 17 residues long. The CDR3 bases are TGCGCCAGCAGCTTTATAGCAGGGCCCTTCCACACCGGGGAGCTGTTTTTT. Amino acid sequence: CASSFIAGPFHTGELFF.